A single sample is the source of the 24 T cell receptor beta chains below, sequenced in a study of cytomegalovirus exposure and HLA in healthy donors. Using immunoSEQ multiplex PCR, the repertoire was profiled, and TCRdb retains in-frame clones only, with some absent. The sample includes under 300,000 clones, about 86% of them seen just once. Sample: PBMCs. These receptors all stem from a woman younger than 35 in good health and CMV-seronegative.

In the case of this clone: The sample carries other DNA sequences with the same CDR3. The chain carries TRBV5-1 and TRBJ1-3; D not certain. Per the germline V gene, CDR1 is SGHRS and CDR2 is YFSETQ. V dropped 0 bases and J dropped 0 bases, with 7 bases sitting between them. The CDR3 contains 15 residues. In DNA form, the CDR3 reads TGCGCCAGCAGCTTGGACGGGAGCTCTGGAAACACCATATATTTT. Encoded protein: CASSLDGSSGNTIYF.

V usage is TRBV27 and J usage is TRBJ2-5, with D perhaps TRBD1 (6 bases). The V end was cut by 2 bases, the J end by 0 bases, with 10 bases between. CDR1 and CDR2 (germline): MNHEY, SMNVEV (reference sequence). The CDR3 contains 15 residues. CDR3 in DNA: TGTGCCAGCAGTTTAAAATGGACAGACCAAGAGACCCAGTACTTC. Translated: CASSLKWTDQETQYF.

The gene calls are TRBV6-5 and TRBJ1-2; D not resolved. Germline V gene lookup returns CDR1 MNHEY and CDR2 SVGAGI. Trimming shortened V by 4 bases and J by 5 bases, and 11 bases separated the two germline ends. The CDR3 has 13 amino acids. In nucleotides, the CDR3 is TGTGCCAGCAGTTCCTTATCGAGTTATGGCTACACCTTC. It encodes CASSSLSSYGYTF.

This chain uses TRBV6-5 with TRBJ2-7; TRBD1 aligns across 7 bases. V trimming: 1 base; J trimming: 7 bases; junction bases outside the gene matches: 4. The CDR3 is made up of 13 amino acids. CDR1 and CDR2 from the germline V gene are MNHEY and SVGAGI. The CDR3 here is CASSYLDRAEQYF. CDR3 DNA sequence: TGTGCCAGCAGTTACTTAGACAGGGCGGAGCAGTACTTC.

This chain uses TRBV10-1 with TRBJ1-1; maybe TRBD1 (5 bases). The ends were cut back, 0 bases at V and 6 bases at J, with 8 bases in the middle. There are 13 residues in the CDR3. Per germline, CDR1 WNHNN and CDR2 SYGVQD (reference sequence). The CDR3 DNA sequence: TGCGCCAGCAGTGAGTCAGGGGTTTCTGAAGCTTTCTTT. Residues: CASSESGVSEAFF.

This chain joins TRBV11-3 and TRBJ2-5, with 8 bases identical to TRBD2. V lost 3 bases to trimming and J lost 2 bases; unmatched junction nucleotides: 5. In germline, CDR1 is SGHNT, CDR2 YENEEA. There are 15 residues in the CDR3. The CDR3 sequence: CASSFSGVGQETQYF. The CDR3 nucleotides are TGTGCCAGCAGCTTTAGCGGGGTAGGACAAGAGACCCAGTACTTC.

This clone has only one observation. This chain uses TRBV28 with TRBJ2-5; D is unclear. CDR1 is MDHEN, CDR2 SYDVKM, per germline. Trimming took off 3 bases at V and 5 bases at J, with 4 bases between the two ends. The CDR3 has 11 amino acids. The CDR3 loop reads CASSFRETQYF. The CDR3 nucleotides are TGTGCCAGCAGTTTCCGGGAGACCCAGTACTTC.

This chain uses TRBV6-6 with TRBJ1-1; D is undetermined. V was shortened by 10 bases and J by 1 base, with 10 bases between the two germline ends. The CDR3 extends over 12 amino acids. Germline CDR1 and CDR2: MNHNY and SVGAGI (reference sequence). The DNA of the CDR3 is TGTGCCACAGACGGGAGGAACACTGAAGCTTTCTTT. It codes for CATDGRNTEAFF.

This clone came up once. The CDR3 region has the DNA TGCGCCAGCAGTGAGTCCGAGGGCGAGCAGTACTTC. As protein: CASSESEGEQYF. The chain is built from TRBV10-1 and TRBJ2-7; the D gene is possibly TRBD2 (5 bases). CDR1 and CDR2 (germline): WNHNN, SYGVQD (reference sequence). There are 12 residues in the CDR3. Trimming pared 0 bases from V and 6 bases from J, leaving 6 bases between.

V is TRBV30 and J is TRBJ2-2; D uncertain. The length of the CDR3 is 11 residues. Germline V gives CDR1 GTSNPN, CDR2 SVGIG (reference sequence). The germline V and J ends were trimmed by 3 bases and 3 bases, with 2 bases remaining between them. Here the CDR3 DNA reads TGTGCCTGGAGCGACACCGGGGAGCTGTTTTTT. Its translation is CAWSDTGELFF. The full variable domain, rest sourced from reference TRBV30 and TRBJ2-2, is SQTIHQWPATLVQPVGSPLSLECTVEGTSNPNLYWYRQAAGRGLQLLFYSVGIGQISSEVPQNLSASRPQDRQFILSSKKLLLSDSGFYLCAWSDTGELFFGEGSRLTVL.

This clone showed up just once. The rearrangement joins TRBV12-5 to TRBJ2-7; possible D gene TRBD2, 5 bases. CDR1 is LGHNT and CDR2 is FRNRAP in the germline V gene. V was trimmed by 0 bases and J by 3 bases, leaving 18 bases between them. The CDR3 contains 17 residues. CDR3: CASGLVGKALDYYEQYF. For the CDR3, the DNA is TGTGCTAGTGGTTTGGTAGGAAAGGCCTTAGACTACTACGAGCAGTACTTC. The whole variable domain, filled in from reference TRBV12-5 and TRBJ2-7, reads DARVTQTPRHKVTEMGQEVTMRCQPILGHNTVFWYRQTMMQGLELLAYFRNRAPLDDSGMPKDRFSAEMPDATLATLKIQPSEPRDSAVYFCASGLVGKALDYYEQYFGPGTRLTVT.

The CDR3 loop reads CASSQVGQGNTIYF. The CDR3 DNA reads TGTGCCAGCAGCCAGGTGGGACAGGGAAACACCATATATTTT. The V gene is TRBV6-5, the J gene TRBJ1-3; 7 bases line up with TRBD1. The germline V gene has CDR1 MNHEY and CDR2 SVGAGI. The V gene end was trimmed by 6 bases and the J gene end by 4 bases; junction bases not matched to a gene: 6. The CDR3 contains 14 residues.

DNA for the CDR3: TGTGCCAGCAGCTTCCGAGGACAGGGGGTTGGGAACACTGAAGCTTTCTTT. It yields the protein CASSFRGQGVGNTEAFF. The rearrangement links TRBV11-2 to TRBJ1-1, with 10 bases fitting TRBD1. V lost 3 bases to trimming and J lost 1 base; unmatched junction nucleotides: 8. The CDR3 loop spans 17 amino acids. Per the germline V gene, CDR1 is SGHAT and CDR2 is FQNNGV. Looking up the rest from reference TRBV11-2 and TRBJ1-1 gives the full variable domain: EAGVAQSPRYKIIEKRQSVAFWCNPISGHATLYWYQQILGQGPKLLIQFQNNGVVDDSQLPKDRFSAERLKGVDSTLKIQPAKLEDSAVYLCASSFRGQGVGNTEAFFGQGTRLTVV.

CDR3: CASSESETSGYYEQYF. CDR3 nucleotides: TGCGCCAGCAGTGAGTCTGAGACTAGCGGTTATTACGAGCAGTACTTC. The chain employs TRBV10-2 and TRBJ2-7, with TRBD2 matching over 9 bases. The CDR3 runs 16 residues. From germline, CDR1 is WSHSY and CDR2 SAAADI. V gave up 0 bases and J gave up 4 bases; unmatched junction bases: 7.

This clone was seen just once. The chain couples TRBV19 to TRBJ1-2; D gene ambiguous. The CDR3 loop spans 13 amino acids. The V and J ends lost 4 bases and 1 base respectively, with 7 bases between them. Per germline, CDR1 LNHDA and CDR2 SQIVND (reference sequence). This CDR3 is CASSNVSNYGYTF. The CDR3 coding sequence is TGTGCCAGTAGTAATGTCAGTAACTATGGCTACACCTTC.

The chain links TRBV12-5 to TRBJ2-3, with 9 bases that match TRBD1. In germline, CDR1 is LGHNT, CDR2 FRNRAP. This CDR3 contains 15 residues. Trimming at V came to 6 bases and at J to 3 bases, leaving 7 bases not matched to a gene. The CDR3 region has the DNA TGTGCTAGTGGGCGGGACAGGGTGATAACAGATACGCAGTATTTT. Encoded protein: CASGRDRVITDTQYF.

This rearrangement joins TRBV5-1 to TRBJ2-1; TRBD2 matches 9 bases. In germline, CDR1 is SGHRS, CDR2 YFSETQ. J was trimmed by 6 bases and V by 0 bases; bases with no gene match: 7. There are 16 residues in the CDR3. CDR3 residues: CASSLVVAGAGNEQFF. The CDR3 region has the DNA TGCGCCAGCAGCTTGGTAGTAGCGGGAGCCGGCAATGAGCAGTTCTTC.

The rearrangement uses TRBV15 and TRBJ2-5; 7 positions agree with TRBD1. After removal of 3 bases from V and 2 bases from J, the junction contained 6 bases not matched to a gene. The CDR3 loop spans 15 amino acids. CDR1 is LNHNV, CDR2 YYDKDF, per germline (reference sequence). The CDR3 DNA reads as TGTGCCACCAGCAGCGGGACAGCACCACAAGAGACCCAGTACTTC. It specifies CATSSGTAPQETQYF.

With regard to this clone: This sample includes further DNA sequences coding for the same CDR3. Here the CDR3 DNA reads TGCGCCAGCAGTAGGGGCTACGAGCAGTACTTC. Its protein product is CASSRGYEQYF. The chain employs TRBV5-1 and TRBJ2-7; maybe TRBD1 (5 bases). Germline assignment: CDR1 SGHRS and CDR2 YFSETQ. Trimming took 5 bases from V and 3 from J, leaving 6 bases between them. The length of the CDR3 is 11 residues. The complete variable domain, with remaining parts taken from reference TRBV5-1 and TRBJ2-7, reads KAGVTQTPRYLIKTRGQQVTLSCSPISGHRSVSWYQQTPGQGLQFLFEYFSETQRNKGNFPGRFSGRQFSNSRSEMNVSTLELGDSALYLCASSRGYEQYFGPGTRLTVT.

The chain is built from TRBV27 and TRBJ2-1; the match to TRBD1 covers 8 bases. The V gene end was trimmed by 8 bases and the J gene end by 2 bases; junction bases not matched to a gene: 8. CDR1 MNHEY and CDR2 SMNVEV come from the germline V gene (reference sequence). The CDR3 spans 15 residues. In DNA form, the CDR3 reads TGTGCCAGCGGGTACGACAGGGGTGCCTACAATGAGCAGTTCTTC. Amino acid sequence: CASGYDRGAYNEQFF.

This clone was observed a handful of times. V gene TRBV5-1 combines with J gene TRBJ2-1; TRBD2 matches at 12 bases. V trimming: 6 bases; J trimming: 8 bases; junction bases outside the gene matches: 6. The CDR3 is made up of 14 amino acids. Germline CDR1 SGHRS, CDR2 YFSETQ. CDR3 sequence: CASNPTSGSDEQFF. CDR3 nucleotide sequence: TGCGCCAGCAACCCGACTAGCGGGAGTGATGAGCAGTTCTTC.

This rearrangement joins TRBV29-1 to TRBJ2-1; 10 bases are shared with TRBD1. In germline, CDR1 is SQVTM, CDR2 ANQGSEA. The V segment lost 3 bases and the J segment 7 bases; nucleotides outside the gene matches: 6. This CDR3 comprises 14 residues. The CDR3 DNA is TGCAGCGTTGACTCGGGACAGGGGTGGAATGAGCAGTTCTTC. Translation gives CSVDSGQGWNEQFF.

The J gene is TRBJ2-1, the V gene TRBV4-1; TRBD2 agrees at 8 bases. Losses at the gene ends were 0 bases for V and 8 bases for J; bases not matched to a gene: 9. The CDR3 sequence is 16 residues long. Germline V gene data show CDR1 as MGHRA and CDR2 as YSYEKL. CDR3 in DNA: TGCGCCAGCAGCCAAGAAGGCAGCGGGGGCTCACATGAGCAGTTCTTC. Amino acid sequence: CASSQEGSGGSHEQFF.

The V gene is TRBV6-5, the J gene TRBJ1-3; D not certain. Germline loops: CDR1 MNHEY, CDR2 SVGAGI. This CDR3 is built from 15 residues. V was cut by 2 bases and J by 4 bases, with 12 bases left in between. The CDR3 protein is CASSYGGHLGNTIYF. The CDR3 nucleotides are TGTGCCAGCAGTTACGGCGGCCATCTCGGAAACACCATATATTTT.